The following is a T cell receptor (beta chain) sequence with its context. The antigen is undetermined. TCR beta from blood CD8+ and CD4+ T cells was sequenced. Age- and sex-matched healthy donors served as the control group. The sample comes from a study of CD8 T cells in Susac syndrome. RNA totalling about 0.5 to 1 ug underwent reverse transcription with random hexamers. Across 54 Vbeta and 13 Jbeta, TCR beta CDR3 was amplified with immunoSEQ multiplex PCR. One entry per CDR3 protein, called by TCRdb with MiXCR from the immunoSEQ multiplex PCR reads. The sample lists about 140,000 distinct CDR3 sequences; approximately 93% were seen once. Study results and limitations: The authors acknowledged that their TCR sequencing and HLA analysis involved a relatively small number of individuals.

The germline V gene has CDR1 LGHNA and CDR2 YSLEER. The CDR3 totals 16 residues. The V gene end was trimmed by 0 bases and the J gene end by 3 bases; junction bases not matched to a gene: 8. This receptor was identified in a human donor in good health. Sequenced input: CD8+ T cells from PBMCs. The chain recombines TRBV4-3 with TRBJ2-7; TRBD2 aligns across 7 bases. CDR3 residues: CASSQDKEGGFYEQYF. As DNA, the CDR3 is TGCGCCAGCAGCCAAGATAAGGAGGGAGGGTTCTACGAGCAGTACTTC.